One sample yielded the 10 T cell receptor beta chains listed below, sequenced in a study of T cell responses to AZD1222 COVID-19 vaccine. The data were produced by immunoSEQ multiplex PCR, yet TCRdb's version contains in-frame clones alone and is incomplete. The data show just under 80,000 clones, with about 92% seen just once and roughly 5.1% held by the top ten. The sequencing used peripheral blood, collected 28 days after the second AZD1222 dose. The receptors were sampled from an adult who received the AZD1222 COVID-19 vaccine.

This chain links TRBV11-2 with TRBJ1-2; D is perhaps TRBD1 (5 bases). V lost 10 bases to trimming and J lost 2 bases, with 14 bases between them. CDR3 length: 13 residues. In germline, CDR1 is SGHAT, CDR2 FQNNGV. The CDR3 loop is CATRLGRNYGYTF. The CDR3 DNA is TGTGCCACACGACTGGGACGGAACTATGGCTACACCTTC.

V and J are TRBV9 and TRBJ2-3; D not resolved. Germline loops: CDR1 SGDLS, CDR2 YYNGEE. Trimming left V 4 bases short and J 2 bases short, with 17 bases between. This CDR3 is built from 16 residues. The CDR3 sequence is CASSPGSGGYTDTQYF. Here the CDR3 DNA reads TGTGCCAGCAGCCCCGGATCCGGCGGATACACAGATACGCAGTATTTT.

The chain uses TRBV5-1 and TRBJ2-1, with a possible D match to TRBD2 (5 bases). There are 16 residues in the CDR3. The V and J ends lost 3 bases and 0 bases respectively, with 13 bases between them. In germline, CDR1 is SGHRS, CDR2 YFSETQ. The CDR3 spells CASSSLQAGSYNEQFF. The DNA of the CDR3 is TGCGCCAGCAGCTCCCTGCAGGCGGGCTCCTACAATGAGCAGTTCTTC.

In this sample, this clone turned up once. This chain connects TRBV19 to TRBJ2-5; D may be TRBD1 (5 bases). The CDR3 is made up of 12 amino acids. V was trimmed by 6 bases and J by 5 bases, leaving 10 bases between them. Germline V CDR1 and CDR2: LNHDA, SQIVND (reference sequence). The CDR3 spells CASSQGRETQYF. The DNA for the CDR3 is TGTGCCAGTAGCCAGGGTAGGGAGACCCAGTACTTC.

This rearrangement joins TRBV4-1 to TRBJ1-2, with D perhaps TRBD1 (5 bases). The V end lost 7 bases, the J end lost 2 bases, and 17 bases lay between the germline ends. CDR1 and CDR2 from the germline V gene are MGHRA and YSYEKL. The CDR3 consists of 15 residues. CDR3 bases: TGCGCCAGCATCTCAACTACAGGCACCAACTATGGCTACACCTTC. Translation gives CASISTTGTNYGYTF.

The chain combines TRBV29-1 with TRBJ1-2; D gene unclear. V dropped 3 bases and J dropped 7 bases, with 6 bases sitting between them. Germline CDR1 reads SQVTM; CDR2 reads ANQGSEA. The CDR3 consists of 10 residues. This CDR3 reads CSVDWGGYTF. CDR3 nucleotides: TGCAGCGTTGATTGGGGTGGCTACACCTTC.

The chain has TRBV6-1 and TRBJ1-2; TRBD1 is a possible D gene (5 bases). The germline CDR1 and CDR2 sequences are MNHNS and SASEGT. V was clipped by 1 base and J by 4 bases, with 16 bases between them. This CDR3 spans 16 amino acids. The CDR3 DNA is TGTGCCAGCAGTGAAGTGGGGACTGCCGCTGCCTATGGCTACACCTTC. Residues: CASSEVGTAAAYGYTF.

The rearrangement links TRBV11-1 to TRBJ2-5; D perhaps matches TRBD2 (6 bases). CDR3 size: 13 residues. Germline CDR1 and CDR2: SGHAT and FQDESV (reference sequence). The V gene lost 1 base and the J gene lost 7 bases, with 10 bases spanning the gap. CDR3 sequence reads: CASSLGTGGTQYF. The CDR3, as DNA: TGTGCCAGCAGCTTAGGGACCGGGGGGACCCAGTACTTC.

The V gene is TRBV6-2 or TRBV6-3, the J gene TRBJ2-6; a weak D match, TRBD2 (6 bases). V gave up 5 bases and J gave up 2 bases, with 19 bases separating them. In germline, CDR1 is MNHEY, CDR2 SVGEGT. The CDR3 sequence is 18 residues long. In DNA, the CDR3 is TGTGCCAGCAGTAAACAAGCGATGACTAGGGCTGGGGCCAACGTCCTGACTTTC. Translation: CASSKQAMTRAGANVLTF.

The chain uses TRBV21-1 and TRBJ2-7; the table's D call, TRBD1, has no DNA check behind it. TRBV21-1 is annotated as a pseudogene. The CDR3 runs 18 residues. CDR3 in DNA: TGTGCAGACCCCGGCTCCCGCCGGATACCGACAGCCTCCTACGAGCAGTACTTC. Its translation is CADPGSRRIPTASYEQYF.